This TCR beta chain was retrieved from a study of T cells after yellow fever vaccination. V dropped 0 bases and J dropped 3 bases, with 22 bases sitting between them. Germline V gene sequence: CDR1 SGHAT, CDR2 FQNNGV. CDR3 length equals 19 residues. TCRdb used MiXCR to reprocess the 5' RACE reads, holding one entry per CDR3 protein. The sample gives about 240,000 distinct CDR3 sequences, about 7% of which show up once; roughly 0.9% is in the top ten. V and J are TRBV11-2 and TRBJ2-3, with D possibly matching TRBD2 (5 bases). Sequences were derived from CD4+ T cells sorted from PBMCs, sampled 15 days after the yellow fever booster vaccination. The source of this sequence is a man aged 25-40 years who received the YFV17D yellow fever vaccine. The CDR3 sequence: CASSLDLVGGLAFTDTQYF. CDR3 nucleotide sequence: TGTGCCAGCAGCTTAGATCTTGTCGGCGGGCTAGCTTTTACAGATACGCAGTATTTT.